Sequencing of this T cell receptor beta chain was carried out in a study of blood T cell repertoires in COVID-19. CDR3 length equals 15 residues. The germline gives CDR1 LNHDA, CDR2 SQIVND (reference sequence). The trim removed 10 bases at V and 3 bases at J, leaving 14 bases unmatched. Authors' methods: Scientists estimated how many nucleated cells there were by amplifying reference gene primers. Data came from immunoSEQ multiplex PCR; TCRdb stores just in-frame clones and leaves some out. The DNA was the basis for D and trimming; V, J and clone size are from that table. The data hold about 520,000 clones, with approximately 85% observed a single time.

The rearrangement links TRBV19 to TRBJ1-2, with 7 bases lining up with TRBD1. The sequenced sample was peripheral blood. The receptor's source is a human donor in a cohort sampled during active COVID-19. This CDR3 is CATLNRGGSDYGYTF. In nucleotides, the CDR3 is TGTGCCACCCTCAACAGGGGAGGATCGGACTATGGCTACACCTTC.